The 14 T cell receptor beta chains below were found in one sample sequenced in a study of identical twins. One entry per CDR3 protein results from TCRdb running MiXCR on the 5' RACE reads. The table has approximately 890,000 distinct CDR3 sequences, 9% to 15% seen once. These data were likewise used in another study, on yellow fever vaccine responses in identical twins.

What was sequenced was PBMCs. These receptors originate from a woman aged 18-35 years in good health.

The chain joins TRBV6-1 to TRBJ1-2, with 7 bases matching TRBD1. The CDR3 length is 16 residues. CDR1 is MNHNS, CDR2 SASEGT, per germline. J was trimmed by 0 bases and V by 1 base; bases with no gene match: 5. The CDR3 DNA sequence: TGTGCCAGCAGTGAAGAGGACAGGCGGTCTAACTATGGCTACACCTTC. Its translation: CASSEEDRRSNYGYTF.

Only one count was recorded for this clonotype. The genes are TRBV2 and TRBJ1-1, with D hard to call. This CDR3 region has 15 residues. CDR1 is SNHLY and CDR2 is FYNNEI in the germline V gene. Between the trimmed V and J ends, which lost 8 bases and 1 base, there was a span of 17 bases. For the CDR3, the DNA is TGTGCCAGCCTTTCGCCTTTACATGGGAACACTGAAGCTTTCTTT. Residues: CASLSPLHGNTEAFF.

This clonotype has a handful of counts. In DNA form, the CDR3 reads TGTGCCAGCAGCCAAGCCACGGTTCGCAGGGGCACAGATACGCAGTATTTT. Protein: CASSQATVRRGTDTQYF. This sequence joins TRBV4-2 and TRBJ2-3; D might be TRBD1 (5 bases). The CDR3 totals 17 residues. V lost 1 base, J lost 1 base, and 15 bases lay in between. The germline V gene encodes CDR1 LGHNA and CDR2 YNFKEQ.

This clonotype came up many times. The chain links TRBV5-1 to TRBJ2-2, with TRBD2 identical over 9 bases. This CDR3 is 16 amino acids long. Germline loops: CDR1 SGHRS, CDR2 YFSETQ. The V segment lost 4 bases and the J segment 2 bases; nucleotides outside the gene matches: 6. This chain's CDR3 is CASSPGLAGNTGELFF. The CDR3 nucleotides read TGCGCCAGCAGCCCGGGACTAGCTGGAAACACCGGGGAGCTGTTTTTT.

Turning to this clonotype: Mismatch with germline at one junction end may stem from a read error. This chain connects TRBV28 to TRBJ1-2, with a weak D call TRBD1 (5 bases). Germline V CDR1 and CDR2: MDHEN, SYDVKM. The CDR3 totals 12 residues. The CDR3 here is CASSAGTAREAF. The CDR3 nucleotides are TGTGCCAGCAGTGCCGGGACGGCGAGGGAGGCCTTC.

This clonotype has a handful of counts. The CDR3 nucleotides are TGTGCCATCACCCCTCTAGCGGGGGGAGATACGCAGTATTTT. Protein product: CAITPLAGGDTQYF. J is TRBJ2-3 and V is TRBV10-3, with TRBD2 matching 11 bases. This CDR3 spans 14 amino acids. Germline values: CDR1 ENHRY, CDR2 SYGVKD. J gave up 5 bases and V 7 bases, and 5 bases lay outside the gene matches.

Ten or more counts support this clonotype. The J gene is TRBJ1-2, the V gene TRBV5-1, with 8 nucleotides matching TRBD1. This CDR3 has 15 amino acids. CDR1 is SGHRS, CDR2 YFSETQ, per germline. J was trimmed by 8 bases and V by 0 bases; bases with no gene match: 9. CDR3 sequence: CASSLASGGNRGYTF. In DNA, the CDR3 is TGCGCCAGCAGCTTGGCCTCAGGGGGCAATAGAGGCTACACCTTC.

The chain links TRBV5-5 to TRBJ2-1; 15 bases align to TRBD2. Germline V gene lookup returns CDR1 SGHKS and CDR2 YYEKEE (reference sequence). The ends lost 5 bases at V and 4 bases at J; junction bases unmatched: 7. CDR3 length equals 17 residues. As DNA, the CDR3 is TGTGCCAGCAGTAGGACTAGCGGGGGGGCCCTTTACAATGAGCAGTTCTTC. This encodes CASSRTSGGALYNEQFF.

This clonotype was counted a few times. The CDR3 sequence is CASKKPPNTGELFF. The CDR3 nucleotides read TGTGCCAGCAAGAAACCCCCGAACACCGGGGAGCTGTTTTTT. V is TRBV28 and J is TRBJ2-2; D unclear. This CDR3 spans 14 amino acids. From germline, CDR1 is MDHEN and CDR2 SYDVKM. Deletions cut 7 bases from V and 0 bases from J, with 9 bases between. Full variable domain (outside the CDR3, taken from reference TRBV28 and TRBJ2-2): DVKVTQSSRYLVKRTGEKVFLECVQDMDHENMFWYRQDPGLGLRLIYFSYDVKMKEKGDIPEGYSVSREKKERFSLILESASTNQTSMYLCASKKPPNTGELFFGEGSRLTVL.

The rearrangement links TRBV5-1 to TRBJ2-1; TRBD1 is a possible D gene (6 bases). The CDR3 is 13 amino acids. V was clipped by 3 bases and J by 10 bases, with 14 bases between them. CDR1 is SGHRS and CDR2 is YFSETQ in the germline V gene. DNA of the CDR3: TGCGCCAGCAGCTACGACGGTCAGGGGGAGCAGTTCTTC. This sequence encodes CASSYDGQGEQFF. Combining the CDR3 with reference TRBV5-1 and TRBJ2-1 gives the whole variable domain KAGVTQTPRYLIKTRGQQVTLSCSPISGHRSVSWYQQTPGQGLQFLFEYFSETQRNKGNFPGRFSGRQFSNSRSEMNVSTLELGDSALYLCASSYDGQGEQFFGPGTRLTVL.

This chain connects TRBV5-1 to TRBJ2-3, with D perhaps TRBD1 (6 bases). Germline CDR1 SGHRS, CDR2 YFSETQ. Trimming removed 0 bases from V and 4 bases from J, with 15 bases in between. The CDR3 consists of 16 residues. The CDR3 here is CASSLVTGHSPDTQYF. In nucleotides, the CDR3 is TGCGCCAGCAGCTTGGTCACGGGACACAGCCCAGATACGCAGTATTTT.

This clonotype was observed many times. The chain carries TRBV20-1 and TRBJ2-2; no clear D gene. The CDR3 is 15 residues long. Deletions cut 0 bases from V and 2 bases from J, with 10 bases between. Germline values: CDR1 DFQATT, CDR2 SNEGSKA (reference sequence). The CDR3 DNA reads as TGCAGTGCTAGAGATTGGAGACTTAACACCGGGGAGCTGTTTTTT. This translates into CSARDWRLNTGELFF.

This clonotype was detected only a few times. V gene TRBV7-2 combines with J gene TRBJ2-5; 8 nucleotides line up with TRBD1. The CDR3 is 16 residues long. V was pared by 1 base and J by 5 bases, with 9 bases of the junction left unmatched. Germline CDR1 reads SGHTA; CDR2 reads FQGNSA. Written as DNA, the CDR3 is TGTGCCAGCAGCTTAGGCCCGGGCAGGGGGCAGGAGACCCAGTACTTC. Its protein is CASSLGPGRGQETQYF.

V and J are TRBV6-1 and TRBJ2-3, with unresolved D. Trimming shortened V by 7 bases and J by 4 bases, and 15 bases separated the two germline ends. Germline lookup yields CDR1 MNHNS and CDR2 SASEGT. The length of the CDR3 is 14 residues. The CDR3 region is CASTRLVGSDTQYF. CDR3 DNA: TGTGCCAGCACACGGTTAGTAGGCTCAGATACGCAGTATTTT.